This TCR beta chain was captured in a study of blood T cell repertoires in COVID-19. Original methodology: Quantification of nucleated cells was approximated via reference gene primer amplification. Sequenced by immunoSEQ multiplex PCR; TCRdb stores in-frame clones only, minus some. D and trimming were read from the DNA, whereas the V and J calls and clone size are those reported in that table. The sample holds roughly 220,000 clones, approximately 82% seen once. The CDR3 totals 16 residues. The germline gives CDR1 PRHDT, CDR2 FYEKMQ (reference sequence). The trim removed 5 bases at V and 7 bases at J, leaving 16 bases unmatched.

The origin of this receptor is a man in his forties or fifties who had recovered from COVID-19. Sequences were obtained from PBMCs or T cells enriched from blood (not recorded which). The gene calls are TRBV13 and TRBJ2-7, with TRBD1 matching over 8 bases. CDR3 sequence reads: CASSQEGAGGLGEQYF. The CDR3 bases are TGTGCCAGCAGCCAGGAAGGGGCAGGGGGCCTGGGGGAGCAGTACTTC.